The 31 T cell receptor beta chains below all came from one sample that was sequenced in a study of T cell responses to AZD1222 COVID-19 vaccine. Using immunoSEQ multiplex PCR, the repertoire was profiled, and TCRdb retains in-frame clones only, with some absent. The profile shows 95,000 to 130,000 clones, 92% of them singletons. Material: peripheral blood, obtained 28 days after the second AZD1222 dose. The receptors shown here come from an adult who received the AZD1222 COVID-19 vaccine.

The chain links TRBV29-1 to TRBJ2-1; tentative D call: TRBD1 (5 bases). This CDR3 comprises 15 residues. Trimming cost V 1 base and J 2 bases, with 12 bases left between them. Per germline, CDR1 SQVTM and CDR2 ANQGSEA. The CDR3 region is CSVEGQWGTYNEQFF. DNA for the CDR3: TGCAGCGTTGAAGGACAGTGGGGTACCTACAATGAGCAGTTCTTC.

This chain uses TRBV20-1 with TRBJ2-7, with D maybe TRBD2 (5 bases). CDR1 and CDR2 (germline): DFQATT, SNEGSKA (reference sequence). The CDR3 runs to 12 residues. V gave up 3 bases and J gave up 5 bases, with 11 bases separating them. CDR3 in DNA: TGCAGTGCTAGTGCGGGCGGCAACGAGCAGTACTTC. Its translation: CSASAGGNEQYF.

This chain connects TRBV29-1 to TRBJ2-1, with 8 nucleotides matching TRBD2. The CDR3 is made up of 14 amino acids. V was clipped by 0 bases and J by 7 bases; unmatched bases: 5. Germline CDR1 and CDR2: SQVTM and ANQGSEA. CDR3 in DNA: TGCAGCGTTGAAGAGTTAGCGGGATTTAATGAGCAGTTCTTC. This gives the protein CSVEELAGFNEQFF.

The table lists this clone with a few counts. The chain recombines TRBV6-4 with TRBJ2-2; 8 bases line up with TRBD1. V was clipped by 2 bases and J by 7 bases; unmatched bases: 3. This CDR3 is built from 14 residues. Germline loops: CDR1 MRHNA, CDR2 SNTAGT. This CDR3 is CASSDGQGNGELFF. The CDR3 DNA reads as TGTGCCAGCAGTGACGGACAGGGAAACGGGGAGCTGTTTTTT.

The chain is built from TRBV5-6 and TRBJ2-7, with TRBD1 identical over 9 bases. CDR1 is SGHDT and CDR2 is YYEEEE in the germline V gene. This CDR3 region has 12 residues. V shed 0 bases and J 12 bases; nucleotides not matched to a gene: 4. CDR3 residues: CASSLDRGHMYF. CDR3 bases: TGTGCCAGCAGCTTGGACAGGGGGCATATGTACTTC.

This sequence joins TRBV19 and TRBJ2-3; 10 positions agree with TRBD2. The CDR3 runs 19 residues. V dropped 3 bases and J dropped 0; count of bases not matched to a gene: 12. The germline gives CDR1 LNHDA, CDR2 SQIVND (reference sequence). CDR3 DNA sequence: TGTGCCAGTAGTATTTTTCGGGCTAGCGGGAGTTTTAGCACAGATACGCAGTATTTT. Encoded protein: CASSIFRASGSFSTDTQYF.

Only one count was recorded for this clone. This chain links TRBV28 with TRBJ1-1; D is unclear. The CDR3 is made up of 13 amino acids. Germline V gene sequence: CDR1 MDHEN, CDR2 SYDVKM. V lost 8 bases to trimming and J lost 6 bases, with 16 bases between them. CDR3 region: CASAPPQRSEAFF. The CDR3, as DNA: TGTGCCAGCGCACCCCCCCAGCGGTCTGAAGCTTTCTTT.

This chain links TRBV10-1 with TRBJ2-2, with TRBD1 matching 8 bases. CDR1 and CDR2 (germline): WNHNN, SYGVQD (reference sequence). The junction had 9 bases not matched to a gene; V was cut back by 0 bases and J by 6 bases. The CDR3 has 17 residues. DNA of the CDR3: TGCGCCAGCAGTGAGTCCGCGACAGGGGTAATGGCCGGGGAGCTGTTTTTT. This codes for CASSESATGVMAGELFF.

The chain couples TRBV2 to TRBJ1-2; TRBD1 might be the D (6 bases). The V and J ends lost 1 base and 7 bases respectively, with 10 bases between them. The germline CDR1 and CDR2 sequences are SNHLY and FYNNEI. This CDR3 comprises 13 residues. CDR3 residues: CASSEGGAGGYTF. Here the CDR3 DNA reads TGTGCCAGCAGTGAAGGGGGGGCGGGTGGCTACACCTTC.

In its sample, this clone was seen a few times. The chain links TRBV6-5 to TRBJ1-5; the D is unclear. This CDR3 has 13 amino acids. Germline lookup yields CDR1 MNHEY and CDR2 SVGAGI. V lost 0 bases to trimming and J lost 7 bases, with 7 bases between them. The CDR3 nucleotides read TGTGCCAGCAGTTACTCGTGGGCCCAGCCCCAGCATTTT. Amino acid sequence: CASSYSWAQPQHF.

The chain carries TRBV2 and TRBJ1-5, with 10 bases aligning to TRBD1. The CDR3 spans 15 residues. Germline V gives CDR1 SNHLY, CDR2 FYNNEI. Losses at the gene ends were 8 bases for V and 2 bases for J; bases not matched to a gene: 6. The CDR3 loop reads CASRLDRGGNQPQHF. The CDR3 DNA is TGTGCCAGCCGGTTGGACAGGGGGGGCAATCAGCCCCAGCATTTT.

The chain has TRBV29-1 and TRBJ2-7, with 14 nucleotides matching TRBD2. Germline assignment: CDR1 SQVTM and CDR2 ANQGSEA. Trimming took 0 bases from V and 2 from J; bases not matched to a gene: 6. CDR3 length: 17 amino acids. The chain's CDR3 is CSVEDRVTSGRAYEQYF. CDR3 in DNA: TGCAGCGTTGAAGATCGGGTGACTAGCGGGAGGGCCTACGAGCAGTACTTC.

The chain employs TRBV7-9 and TRBJ2-1; the D gene is possibly TRBD2 (6 bases). The germline CDR1 and CDR2 sequences are SEHNR and FQNEAQ (reference sequence). Between the trimmed V and J ends, which lost 3 bases and 6 bases, there was a span of 15 bases. This CDR3 contains 15 residues. In DNA form, the CDR3 reads TGTGCCAGCAGCTTTGAGAGGAGGAGGGGCAATGAGCAGTTCTTC. This sequence encodes CASSFERRRGNEQFF.

The V gene is TRBV30, the J gene TRBJ1-4; TRBD1 might be the D (5 bases). This CDR3 has 16 amino acids. CDR1 and CDR2 from the germline V gene are GTSNPN and SVGIG (reference sequence). Trimming removed 1 base from V and 0 bases from J, with 12 bases in between. CDR3 sequence reads: CAWSEFRDATNEKLFF. CDR3 coding DNA: TGTGCCTGGAGTGAATTCAGGGATGCAACTAATGAAAAACTGTTTTTT.

This clone was recorded only once. V is TRBV5-1 and J is TRBJ1-6, with D uncertain. Germline V gives CDR1 SGHRS, CDR2 YFSETQ. The CDR3 extends over 17 amino acids. V was cut by 1 base and J by 0 bases, with 11 bases left in between. Written as DNA, the CDR3 is TGCGCCAGCAGCTTGACACCTGAGAGCTCCTATAATTCACCCCTCCACTTT. It translates to CASSLTPESSYNSPLHF.

In its sample, this clone was seen once. The J gene is TRBJ1-5, the V gene TRBV28; 8 bases map to TRBD1. The CDR3 length is 15 residues. After removal of 6 bases from V and 5 bases from J, the junction contained 9 bases not matched to a gene. Germline lookup yields CDR1 MDHEN and CDR2 SYDVKM. CDR3 in DNA: TGTGCCAGCAGCACGGACAGGGAGGGGGATCAGCCCCAGCATTTT. It yields the protein CASSTDREGDQPQHF.

The rearrangement joins TRBV9 to TRBJ1-1; D is perhaps TRBD1 (5 bases). The CDR3 runs to 14 residues. Trimming took off 0 bases at V and 1 base at J, with 7 bases between the two ends. Germline CDR1 SGDLS, CDR2 YYNGEE. The CDR3 loop is CASSVARENTEAFF. CDR3 DNA sequence: TGTGCCAGCAGCGTAGCCAGGGAGAACACTGAAGCTTTCTTT.

This chain uses TRBV28 with TRBJ1-3; D remains unclear. CDR1 and CDR2 from the germline V gene are MDHEN and SYDVKM. V shed 6 bases and J shed 2 bases, with 11 bases lying between them. CDR3 length: 14 residues. CDR3 in amino acids: CASSRGLPGNTIYF. For the CDR3, the DNA is TGTGCCAGCAGCCGAGGACTGCCTGGAAACACCATATATTTT.

This chain uses TRBV30 with TRBJ2-1; D is uncertain. Trimming removed 0 bases from V and 7 bases from J, with 7 bases in between. The CDR3 sequence is 12 residues long. Germline CDR1 and CDR2: GTSNPN and SVGIG (reference sequence). The CDR3 sequence: CAWSVLSNEQFF. The CDR3 coding sequence is TGTGCCTGGAGTGTACTTTCAAATGAGCAGTTCTTC.

The chain couples TRBV5-1 to TRBJ2-5; D remains unclear. Trimming took 6 bases from V and 5 from J, leaving 11 bases between them. Germline V gene lookup returns CDR1 SGHRS and CDR2 YFSETQ. The CDR3 is made up of 12 amino acids. The CDR3 sequence is CASTPDRETQYF. The CDR3 nucleotides are TGCGCCAGCACCCCGGACCGGGAGACCCAGTACTTC. Combining the CDR3 with reference TRBV5-1 and TRBJ2-5 gives the whole variable domain KAGVTQTPRYLIKTRGQQVTLSCSPISGHRSVSWYQQTPGQGLQFLFEYFSETQRNKGNFPGRFSGRQFSNSRSEMNVSTLELGDSALYLCASTPDRETQYFGPGTRLLVL.

The chain joins TRBV27 to TRBJ1-6; D is perhaps TRBD1 (6 bases). The germline V gene has CDR1 MNHEY and CDR2 SMNVEV (reference sequence). The CDR3 runs to 16 residues. V was shortened by 3 bases and J by 1 base, with 10 bases between the two germline ends. The CDR3 region has the DNA TGTGCCAGCAGTTTGTTACAGGGTTCCTATAATTCACCCCTCCACTTT. This sequence encodes CASSLLQGSYNSPLHF.

J is TRBJ1-1 and V is TRBV30, with 7 bases identical to TRBD1. CDR3 length: 14 amino acids. Germline CDR1 reads GTSNPN; CDR2 reads SVGIG (reference sequence). Trimming cost V 0 bases and J 8 bases; bases outside gene matches: 9. The CDR3 bases are TGTGCCTGGAGTGTCACAGGGGCCGCCGGGGAAGCTTTCTTT. This codes for CAWSVTGAAGEAFF.

The genes are TRBV12-5 and TRBJ2-3; 9 positions match TRBD2. The CDR3 extends over 14 amino acids. The germline V gene encodes CDR1 LGHNT and CDR2 FRNRAP. After removal of 1 base from V and 5 bases from J, the junction contained 1 base not matched to a gene. The CDR3 sequence is CASGLGTSVDTQYF. The CDR3 DNA reads TGTGCTAGTGGTTTGGGGACTAGCGTAGATACGCAGTATTTT.

CDR3 sequence: CASTGLAGDNEQFF. The DNA for the CDR3 is TGTGCCAGCACTGGACTAGCGGGAGACAATGAGCAGTTCTTC. The chain recombines TRBV6-5 with TRBJ2-1; 13 positions agree with TRBD2. Germline lookup yields CDR1 MNHEY and CDR2 SVGAGI. This CDR3 spans 14 amino acids. V lost 7 bases to trimming and J lost 5 bases; unmatched junction nucleotides: 2.

V is TRBV7-2 and J is TRBJ2-7; possibly TRBD1 for D (6 bases). The CDR3 is 14 amino acids. Trimming pared 5 bases from V and 2 bases from J, leaving 13 bases between. Germline V lookup: CDR1 SGHTA, CDR2 FQGNSA. CDR3 sequence: CASSLRGSAYEQYF. The CDR3, as DNA: TGTGCCAGCAGCCTCAGGGGTTCAGCCTACGAGCAGTACTTC.

V usage is TRBV11-1 and J usage is TRBJ2-2, with 15 nucleotides matching TRBD2. This CDR3 comprises 16 residues. CDR1 is SGHAT and CDR2 is FQDESV in the germline V gene (reference sequence). V lost 6 bases to trimming and J lost 5 bases; unmatched junction nucleotides: 4. The CDR3 here is CASRTGLAGGTGELFF. The CDR3 DNA sequence: TGTGCCAGCAGGACGGGACTAGCGGGAGGAACCGGGGAGCTGTTTTTT.

V usage is TRBV6-1 and J usage is TRBJ2-1; TRBD2 agrees at 11 bases. The length of the CDR3 is 16 residues. Germline CDR1 reads MNHNS; CDR2 reads SASEGT. The V segment lost 3 bases and the J segment 4 bases; nucleotides outside the gene matches: 5. The CDR3 DNA sequence: TGTGCCAGCAGTGAGATGGGACTAGCGGTTTACAATGAGCAGTTCTTC. It encodes CASSEMGLAVYNEQFF.

The chain combines TRBV4-1 with TRBJ2-7; 9 nucleotides line up with TRBD2. V was pared by 2 bases and J by 4 bases, with 6 bases of the junction left unmatched. This CDR3 contains 15 residues. In germline, CDR1 is MGHRA, CDR2 YSYEKL. CDR3: CASSQLRLAAYEQYF. The CDR3 coding sequence is TGCGCCAGCAGCCAACTGCGACTAGCGGCTTACGAGCAGTACTTC.

J is TRBJ1-2 and V is TRBV2; a possible D gene is TRBD1 (6 bases). The V gene lost 1 base and the J gene lost 6 bases, with 12 bases spanning the gap. The CDR3 spans 14 residues. The germline CDR1 and CDR2 sequences are SNHLY and FYNNEI. DNA for the CDR3: TGTGCCAGCAGTGAAGGTGGGGGGGCAAATGGCTACACCTTC. Its translation is CASSEGGGANGYTF.

The chain is built from TRBV7-8 and TRBJ1-5; D unresolved. Germline V gene data show CDR1 as SGHVS and CDR2 as FQNEAQ. CDR3 length: 18 amino acids. Trimming pared 5 bases from V and 0 bases from J, leaving 20 bases between. CDR3 sequence (DNA): TGTGCCAGCAGCCGGTTAGGCGGTCAGAGCCTTAGCAATCAGCCCCAGCATTTT. It encodes CASSRLGGQSLSNQPQHF.

The CDR3: CASSARRVSYEQYF. The DNA for the CDR3 is TGTGCCAGCTCCGCTAGACGCGTCTCCTACGAGCAGTACTTC. This chain joins TRBV5-5 and TRBJ2-7; D is ambiguous. Trimming cost V 7 bases and J 0 bases, with 14 bases left between them. The CDR3 sequence is 14 residues long. CDR1 and CDR2 from the germline V gene are SGHKS and YYEKEE (reference sequence).